This T cell receptor beta chain was identified during a study of technical replicates of blood from a few donors. CDR3 length: 16 amino acids. CDR1 and CDR2 from the germline V gene are LNHDA and SQIVND (reference sequence). After removal of 3 bases from V and 4 bases from J, the junction contained 7 bases not matched to a gene. Method: immunoSEQ multiplex PCR; TCRdb's copy keeps in-frame clones and lacks some. Of approximately 58,000 clones listed, about 82% are singletons. This receptor was obtained from a human donor in good health. Some clones in this sample may be carry-over from other donors' samples. Material for sequencing was PBMCs. This chain links TRBV19 with TRBJ1-5; TRBD1 matches 9 bases. CDR3 nucleotide sequence: TGTGCCAGTAGTATTCGGGGACAGGGTTTTAATCAGCCCCAGCATTTT. It translates to CASSIRGQGFNQPQHF.